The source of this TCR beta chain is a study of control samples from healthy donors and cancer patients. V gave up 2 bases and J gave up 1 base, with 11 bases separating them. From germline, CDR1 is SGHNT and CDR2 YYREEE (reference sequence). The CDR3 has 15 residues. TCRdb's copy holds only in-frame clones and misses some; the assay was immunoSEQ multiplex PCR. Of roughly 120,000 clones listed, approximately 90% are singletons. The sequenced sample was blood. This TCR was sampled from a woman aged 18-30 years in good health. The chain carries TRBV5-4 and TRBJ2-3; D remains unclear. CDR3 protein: CASSFLADRTDTQYF. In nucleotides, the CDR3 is TGTGCCAGCAGCTTCCTGGCGGACCGCACAGATACGCAGTATTTT.